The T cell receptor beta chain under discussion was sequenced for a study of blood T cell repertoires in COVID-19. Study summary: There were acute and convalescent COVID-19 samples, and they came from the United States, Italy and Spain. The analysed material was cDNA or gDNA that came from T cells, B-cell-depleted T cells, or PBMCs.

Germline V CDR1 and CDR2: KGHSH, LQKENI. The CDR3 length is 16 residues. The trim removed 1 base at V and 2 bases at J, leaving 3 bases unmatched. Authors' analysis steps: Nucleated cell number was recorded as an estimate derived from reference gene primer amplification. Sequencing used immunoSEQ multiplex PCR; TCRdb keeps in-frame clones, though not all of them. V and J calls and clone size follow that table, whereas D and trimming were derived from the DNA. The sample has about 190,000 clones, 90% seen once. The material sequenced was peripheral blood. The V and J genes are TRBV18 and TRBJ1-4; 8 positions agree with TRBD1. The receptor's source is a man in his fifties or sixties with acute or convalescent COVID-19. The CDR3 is CASSPLTGGTNEKLFF. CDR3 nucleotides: TGTGCCAGCTCACCACTCACAGGGGGGACTAATGAAAAACTGTTTTTT.